The TCR beta chain under discussion was sequenced for a study of PD-1 blockade in classical Hodgkin lymphoma. All patients relapsed after autologous stem cell transplantation, and brentuximab vedotin exposure varied. Here immunoSEQ multiplex PCR was the method, and the copy in TCRdb shows in-frame clones only, minus some. The table has tens of thousands of clones, around 70% seen once; the top ten hold roughly 11%. Study-level results: Lower baseline TCR diversity was reported for newly diagnosed patients than for healthy donors. With CD4+ cells, TCR diversity rose significantly by C4D1, but not with CD8+ cells.

Regarding this clone: Its target is not known.

Germline CDR1 SEHNR, CDR2 FQNEAQ (reference sequence). This CDR3 has 14 residues. V was cut by 3 bases and J by 0 bases, with 8 bases left in between. The rearrangement uses TRBV7-9 and TRBJ1-1, with a weak D call TRBD1 (6 bases). The input for sequencing was peripheral blood mononuclear cells (PBMCs), taken at baseline. The receptor was derived from a human donor with classical Hodgkin lymphoma. The CDR3 DNA is TGTGCCAGCAGCTTGGACAGCATGAACACTGAAGCTTTCTTT. Its translation is CASSLDSMNTEAFF.